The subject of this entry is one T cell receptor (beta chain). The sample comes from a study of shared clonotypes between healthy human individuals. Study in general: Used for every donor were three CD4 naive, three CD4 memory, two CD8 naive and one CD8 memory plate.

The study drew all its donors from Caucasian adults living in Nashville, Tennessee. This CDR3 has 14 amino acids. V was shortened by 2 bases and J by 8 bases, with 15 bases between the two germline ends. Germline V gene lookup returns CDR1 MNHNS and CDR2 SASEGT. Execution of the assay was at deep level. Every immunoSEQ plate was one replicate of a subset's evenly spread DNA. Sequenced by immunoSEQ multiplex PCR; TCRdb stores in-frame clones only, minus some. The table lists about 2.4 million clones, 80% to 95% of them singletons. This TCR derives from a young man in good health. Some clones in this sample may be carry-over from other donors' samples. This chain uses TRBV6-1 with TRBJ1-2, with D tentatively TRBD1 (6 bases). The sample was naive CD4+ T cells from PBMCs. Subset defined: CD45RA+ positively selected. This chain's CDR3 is CASSELMGAGGYTF. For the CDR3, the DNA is TGTGCCAGCAGTGAATTAATGGGGGCGGGCGGCTACACCTTC.